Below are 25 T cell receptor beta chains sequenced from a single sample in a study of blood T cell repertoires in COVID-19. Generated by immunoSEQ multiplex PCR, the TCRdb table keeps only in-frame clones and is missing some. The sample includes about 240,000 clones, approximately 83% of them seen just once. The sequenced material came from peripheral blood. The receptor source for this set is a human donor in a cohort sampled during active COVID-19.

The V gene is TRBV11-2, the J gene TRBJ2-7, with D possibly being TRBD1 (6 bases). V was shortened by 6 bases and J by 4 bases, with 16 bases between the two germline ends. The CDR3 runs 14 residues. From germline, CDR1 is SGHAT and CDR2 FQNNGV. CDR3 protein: CASSHLTGSYEQYF. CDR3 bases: TGTGCCAGCAGTCACCTGACAGGAAGTTACGAGCAGTACTTC.

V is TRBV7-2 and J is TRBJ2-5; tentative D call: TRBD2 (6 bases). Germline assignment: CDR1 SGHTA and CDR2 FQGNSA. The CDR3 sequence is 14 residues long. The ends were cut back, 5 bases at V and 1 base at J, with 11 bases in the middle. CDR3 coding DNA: TGTGCCAGCAGCCCGGGACTCCCCCAAGAGACCCAGTACTTC. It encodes CASSPGLPQETQYF. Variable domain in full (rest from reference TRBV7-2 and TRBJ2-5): GAGVSQSPSNKVTEKGKDVELRCDPISGHTALYWYRQSLGQGLEFLIYFQGNSAPDKSGLPSDRFSAERTGGSVSTLTIQRTQQEDSAVYLCASSPGLPQETQYFGPGTRLLVL.

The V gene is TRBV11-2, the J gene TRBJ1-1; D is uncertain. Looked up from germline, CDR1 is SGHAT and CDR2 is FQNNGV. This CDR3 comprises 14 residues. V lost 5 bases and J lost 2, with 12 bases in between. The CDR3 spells CASSPRTGNTEAFF. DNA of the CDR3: TGTGCCAGCAGCCCGCGGACGGGAAACACTGAAGCTTTCTTT.

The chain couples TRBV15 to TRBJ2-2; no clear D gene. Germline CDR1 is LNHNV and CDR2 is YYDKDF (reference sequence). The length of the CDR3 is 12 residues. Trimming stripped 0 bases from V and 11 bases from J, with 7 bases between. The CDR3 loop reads CATSRDGRELFF. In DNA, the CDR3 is TGTGCCACCAGCAGAGACGGTAGAGAGCTGTTTTTT.

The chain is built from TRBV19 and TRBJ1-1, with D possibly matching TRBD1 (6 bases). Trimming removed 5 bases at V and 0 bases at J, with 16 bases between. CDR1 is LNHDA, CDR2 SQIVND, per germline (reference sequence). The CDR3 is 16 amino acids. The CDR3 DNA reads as TGTGCCAGTAGTTCCCGGACAGCTACTCTGAACACTGAAGCTTTCTTT. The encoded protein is CASSSRTATLNTEAFF.

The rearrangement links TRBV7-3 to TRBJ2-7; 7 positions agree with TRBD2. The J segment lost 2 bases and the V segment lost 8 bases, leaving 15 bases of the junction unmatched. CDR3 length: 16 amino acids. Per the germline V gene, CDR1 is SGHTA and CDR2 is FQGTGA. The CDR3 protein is CASGFVGRGRPYEQYF. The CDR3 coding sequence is TGTGCCAGCGGTTTCGTAGGGCGGGGGAGACCCTACGAGCAGTACTTC.

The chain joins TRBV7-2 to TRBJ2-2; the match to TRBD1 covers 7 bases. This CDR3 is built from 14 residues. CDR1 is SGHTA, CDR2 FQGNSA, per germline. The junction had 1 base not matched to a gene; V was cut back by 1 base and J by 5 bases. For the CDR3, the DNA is TGTGCCAGCAGCTTAGACAGGGGAACCGGGGAGCTGTTTTTT. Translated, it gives CASSLDRGTGELFF. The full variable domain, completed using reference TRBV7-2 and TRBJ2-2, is GAGVSQSPSNKVTEKGKDVELRCDPISGHTALYWYRQSLGQGLEFLIYFQGNSAPDKSGLPSDRFSAERTGGSVSTLTIQRTQQEDSAVYLCASSLDRGTGELFFGEGSRLTVL.

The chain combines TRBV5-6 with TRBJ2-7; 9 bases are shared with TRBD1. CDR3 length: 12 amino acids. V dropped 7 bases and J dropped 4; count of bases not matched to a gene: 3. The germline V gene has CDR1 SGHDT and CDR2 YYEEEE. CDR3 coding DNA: TGTGCCAGCGAGGACAGGGGTTACGAGCAGTACTTC. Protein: CASEDRGYEQYF.

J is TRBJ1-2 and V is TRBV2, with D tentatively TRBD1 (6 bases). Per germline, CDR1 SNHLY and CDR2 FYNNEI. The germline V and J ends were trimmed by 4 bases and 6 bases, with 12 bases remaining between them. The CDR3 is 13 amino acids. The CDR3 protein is CASSGVGADGYTF. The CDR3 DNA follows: TGTGCCAGCAGTGGGGTGGGGGCAGATGGCTACACCTTC.

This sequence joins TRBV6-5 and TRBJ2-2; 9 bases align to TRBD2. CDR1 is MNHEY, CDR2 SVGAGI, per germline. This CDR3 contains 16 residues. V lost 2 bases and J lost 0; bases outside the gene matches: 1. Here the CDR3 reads CASSYAGGPNTGELFF. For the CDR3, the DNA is TGTGCCAGCAGTTACGCGGGGGGGCCGAACACCGGGGAGCTGTTTTTT.

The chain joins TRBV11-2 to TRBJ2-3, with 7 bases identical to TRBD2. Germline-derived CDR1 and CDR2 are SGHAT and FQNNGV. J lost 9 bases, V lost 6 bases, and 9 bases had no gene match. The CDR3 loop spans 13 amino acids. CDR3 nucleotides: TGTGCCAGCAGTTCGGACCTCGGGGGGACGCAGTATTTT. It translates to CASSSDLGGTQYF. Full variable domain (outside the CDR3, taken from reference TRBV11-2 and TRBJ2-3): EAGVAQSPRYKIIEKRQSVAFWCNPISGHATLYWYQQILGQGPKLLIQFQNNGVVDDSQLPKDRFSAERLKGVDSTLKIQPAKLEDSAVYLCASSSDLGGTQYFGPGTRLTVL.

CDR3 protein: CASSLDRRQPQHF. The CDR3 coding sequence is TGTGCCAGCAGCTTAGACAGGAGGCAGCCCCAGCATTTT. The chain is built from TRBV7-3 and TRBJ1-5; perhaps TRBD1 as D (6 bases). CDR1 and CDR2 (germline): SGHTA, FQGTGA. Trimming removed 2 bases from V and 7 bases from J, with 9 bases in between. There are 13 residues in the CDR3.

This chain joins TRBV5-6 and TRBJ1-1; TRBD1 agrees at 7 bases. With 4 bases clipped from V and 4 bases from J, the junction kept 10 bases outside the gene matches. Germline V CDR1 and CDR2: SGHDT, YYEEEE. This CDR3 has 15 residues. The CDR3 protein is CASSRWGAGGTEAFF. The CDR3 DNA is TGTGCCAGCAGCCGTTGGGGTGCAGGGGGCACTGAAGCTTTCTTT.

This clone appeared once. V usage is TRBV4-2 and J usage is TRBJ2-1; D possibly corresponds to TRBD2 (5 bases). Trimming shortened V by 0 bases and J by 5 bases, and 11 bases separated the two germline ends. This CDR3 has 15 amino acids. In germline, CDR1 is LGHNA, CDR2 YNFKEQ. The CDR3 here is CASSQELGGNNEQFF. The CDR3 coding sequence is TGTGCCAGCAGCCAAGAATTAGGAGGAAACAATGAGCAGTTCTTC.

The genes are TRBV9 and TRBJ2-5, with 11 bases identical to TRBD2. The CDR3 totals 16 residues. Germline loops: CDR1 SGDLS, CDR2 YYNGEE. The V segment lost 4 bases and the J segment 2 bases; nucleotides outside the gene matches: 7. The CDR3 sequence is CASSHPSGRLQETQYF. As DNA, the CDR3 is TGTGCCAGCAGCCACCCTAGCGGGAGGTTACAAGAGACCCAGTACTTC.

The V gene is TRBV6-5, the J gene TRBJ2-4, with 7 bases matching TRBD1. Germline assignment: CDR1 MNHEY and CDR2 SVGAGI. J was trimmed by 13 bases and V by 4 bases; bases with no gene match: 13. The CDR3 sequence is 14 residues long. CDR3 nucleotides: TGTGCCAGCAGTTTAGTTGTGGCAGGGGGAAAACAGTACTTC. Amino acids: CASSLVVAGGKQYF.

The DNA of the CDR3 is TGTGCCAGCAGCCAAGATAGCGGGGGGGTCAATGAGCAGTTCTTC. Its protein is CASSQDSGGVNEQFF. The chain employs TRBV3-1 (or the pseudogene TRBV3-2) and TRBJ2-1, with 11 bases aligning to TRBD2. The V and J ends lost 0 bases and 6 bases, in that order; junction bases with no gene match: 1. This CDR3 is 15 amino acids long. Germline lookup yields CDR1 LGHDT and CDR2 YNNKEL (reference sequence).

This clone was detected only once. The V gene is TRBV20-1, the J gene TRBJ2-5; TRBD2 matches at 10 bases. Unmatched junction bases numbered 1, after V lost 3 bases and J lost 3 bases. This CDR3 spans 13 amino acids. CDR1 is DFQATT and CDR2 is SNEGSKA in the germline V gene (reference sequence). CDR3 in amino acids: CSASLAGEETQYF. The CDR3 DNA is TGCAGTGCTAGTCTAGCGGGGGAAGAGACCCAGTACTTC.

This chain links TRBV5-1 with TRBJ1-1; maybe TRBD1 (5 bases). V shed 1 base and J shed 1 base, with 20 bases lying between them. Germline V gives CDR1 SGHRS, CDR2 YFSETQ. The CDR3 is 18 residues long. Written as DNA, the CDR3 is TGCGCCAGCAGCTTGCGGCCTGGACAAATGAGTGGGAACACTGAAGCTTTCTTT. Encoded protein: CASSLRPGQMSGNTEAFF. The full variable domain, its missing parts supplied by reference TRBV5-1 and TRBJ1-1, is KAGVTQTPRYLIKTRGQQVTLSCSPISGHRSVSWYQQTPGQGLQFLFEYFSETQRNKGNFPGRFSGRQFSNSRSEMNVSTLELGDSALYLCASSLRPGQMSGNTEAFFGQGTRLTVV.

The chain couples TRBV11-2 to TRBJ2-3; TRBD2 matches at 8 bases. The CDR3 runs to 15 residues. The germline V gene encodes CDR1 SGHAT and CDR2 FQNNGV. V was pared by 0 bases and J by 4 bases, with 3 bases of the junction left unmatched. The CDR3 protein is CASSLDHGGADTQYF. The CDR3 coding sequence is TGTGCCAGCAGCTTAGATCACGGGGGGGCAGATACGCAGTATTTT.

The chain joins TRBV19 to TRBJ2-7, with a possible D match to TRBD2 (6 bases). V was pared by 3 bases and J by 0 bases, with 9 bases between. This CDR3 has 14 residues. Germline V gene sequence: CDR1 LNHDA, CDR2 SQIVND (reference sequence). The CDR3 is CASSMGGSSYEQYF. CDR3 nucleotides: TGTGCCAGTAGTATGGGAGGATCCTCCTACGAGCAGTACTTC.

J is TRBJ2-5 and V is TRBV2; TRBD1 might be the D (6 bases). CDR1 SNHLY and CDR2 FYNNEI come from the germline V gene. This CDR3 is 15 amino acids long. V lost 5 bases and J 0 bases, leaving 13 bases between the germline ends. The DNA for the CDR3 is TGTGCCAGCAGTTCGACAGGCGAGTACCAAGAGACCCAGTACTTC. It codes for CASSSTGEYQETQYF.

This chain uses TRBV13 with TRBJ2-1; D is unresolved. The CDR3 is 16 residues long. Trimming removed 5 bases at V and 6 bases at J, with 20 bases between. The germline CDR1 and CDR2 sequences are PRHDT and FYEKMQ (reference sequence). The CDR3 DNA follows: TGTGCCAGCAGCCCCTCGGCCGTGGCATGGGCCAATGAGCAGTTCTTC. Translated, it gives CASSPSAVAWANEQFF.

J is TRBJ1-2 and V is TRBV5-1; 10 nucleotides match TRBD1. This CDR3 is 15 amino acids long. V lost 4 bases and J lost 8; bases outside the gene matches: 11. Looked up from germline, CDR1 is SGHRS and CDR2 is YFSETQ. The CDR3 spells CASSADGQGGGGYTF. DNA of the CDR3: TGCGCCAGCAGCGCGGATGGACAGGGGGGCGGGGGCTACACCTTC. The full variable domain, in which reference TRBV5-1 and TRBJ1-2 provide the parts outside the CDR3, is KAGVTQTPRYLIKTRGQQVTLSCSPISGHRSVSWYQQTPGQGLQFLFEYFSETQRNKGNFPGRFSGRQFSNSRSEMNVSTLELGDSALYLCASSADGQGGGGYTFGSGTRLTVV.

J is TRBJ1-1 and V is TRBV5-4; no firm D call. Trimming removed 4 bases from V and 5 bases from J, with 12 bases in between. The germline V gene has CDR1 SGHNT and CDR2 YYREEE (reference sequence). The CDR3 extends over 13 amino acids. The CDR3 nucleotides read TGTGCCAGCAGCCCCCCGAGAAGTACTGAAGCTTTCTTT. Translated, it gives CASSPPRSTEAFF.